The TCR beta chain described here comes from a study of blood T cell repertoires in COVID-19 (dated by TCRdb to the early 2020s). Concerning the study at large: The collaborator samples originated in the United States, Italy and Spain and spanned the acute and convalescent phases of COVID-19. The material from the prospective study consisted of cDNA or gDNA derived from T cells, B-cell-depleted T cells, or PBMCs. The dataset comprised deeply sampled blood TCRbeta repertoires from subjects exposed to, actively infected with, or recovered from COVID-19. The repertoires were released in a freely available public database meant as a resource for research on the immune response to SARS-CoV-2. Where available, HLA class I and class II types were taken from metadata supplied by the sample provider and were not determined by assay-based typing. Samples were obtained from the ongoing ImmuneRACE study (first 160 participants) and from about 1,300 subjects provided by 6 global collaborators. The sample metadata nearly always contained a de-identified subject ID, COVID-19 status, age in years and sex.

Whole blood was collected in K2EDTA tubes by collaborating institutions according to the institutions' own protocols. For TCRbeta analysis, collaborators shipped samples as frozen whole blood, isolated PBMCs, or DNA extracted from either of those sample types. A note on this clone: The antigen this receptor binds is unknown. Base qualities are missing; no much larger clone stands one base away.

V sheds 2 bases and J sheds 3 bases, leaving 28 bases between their ends. Its CDR3 holds 21 amino acids, cysteine through phenylalanine. The retained sequence is limited to the CDR3, 63 bases, with the frame set at the first base. For CDR1 and CDR2, the germline V gene lists KGHDR and SFDVKD. TCRbeta CDR3 regions were amplified from genomic DNA using the immunoSEQ Assay, a bias-controlled multiplex PCR. As for the authors' bioinformatics: The number of nucleated cells in each sample was estimated by amplification of reference gene primers within the assay. To quantify the absolute abundance of each unique TCRbeta CDR3 rearrangement, sequence reads were collapsed and filtered. Productive Simpson clonality was computed per sample as the square root of Simpson's diversity index over productive rearrangements. TCRdb retrieved this table from immuneACCESS and kept in-frame rearrangements only. Not all clones are present; in checked studies, unresolved V genes account for under half, and no reason is known for the remainder. From that table come the V and J calls and clone size; the DNA was used to work out D and trimming. For this sample there are over 60,000 clones; roughly 82% appear just once. The top ten clonotypes cover approximately 13% of the sample.

The research as a whole found: How much clinical and demographic metadata was included differed by source and by participant, and the metadata was provided uncurated.

This receptor chain uses TRBV24-1 and TRBJ2-1; a tentative D call is TRBD1 (5 bases match). Input material: peripheral blood. This TCR came from a woman older than 75 with acute or convalescent COVID-19. CDR3 reads: CATSDSLNYAKGIHYYNEQFF. The sequenced DNA is TGTGCCACCAGTGATTCACTGAACTACGCAAAGGGGATCCACTACTACAATGAGCAGTTCTTC.